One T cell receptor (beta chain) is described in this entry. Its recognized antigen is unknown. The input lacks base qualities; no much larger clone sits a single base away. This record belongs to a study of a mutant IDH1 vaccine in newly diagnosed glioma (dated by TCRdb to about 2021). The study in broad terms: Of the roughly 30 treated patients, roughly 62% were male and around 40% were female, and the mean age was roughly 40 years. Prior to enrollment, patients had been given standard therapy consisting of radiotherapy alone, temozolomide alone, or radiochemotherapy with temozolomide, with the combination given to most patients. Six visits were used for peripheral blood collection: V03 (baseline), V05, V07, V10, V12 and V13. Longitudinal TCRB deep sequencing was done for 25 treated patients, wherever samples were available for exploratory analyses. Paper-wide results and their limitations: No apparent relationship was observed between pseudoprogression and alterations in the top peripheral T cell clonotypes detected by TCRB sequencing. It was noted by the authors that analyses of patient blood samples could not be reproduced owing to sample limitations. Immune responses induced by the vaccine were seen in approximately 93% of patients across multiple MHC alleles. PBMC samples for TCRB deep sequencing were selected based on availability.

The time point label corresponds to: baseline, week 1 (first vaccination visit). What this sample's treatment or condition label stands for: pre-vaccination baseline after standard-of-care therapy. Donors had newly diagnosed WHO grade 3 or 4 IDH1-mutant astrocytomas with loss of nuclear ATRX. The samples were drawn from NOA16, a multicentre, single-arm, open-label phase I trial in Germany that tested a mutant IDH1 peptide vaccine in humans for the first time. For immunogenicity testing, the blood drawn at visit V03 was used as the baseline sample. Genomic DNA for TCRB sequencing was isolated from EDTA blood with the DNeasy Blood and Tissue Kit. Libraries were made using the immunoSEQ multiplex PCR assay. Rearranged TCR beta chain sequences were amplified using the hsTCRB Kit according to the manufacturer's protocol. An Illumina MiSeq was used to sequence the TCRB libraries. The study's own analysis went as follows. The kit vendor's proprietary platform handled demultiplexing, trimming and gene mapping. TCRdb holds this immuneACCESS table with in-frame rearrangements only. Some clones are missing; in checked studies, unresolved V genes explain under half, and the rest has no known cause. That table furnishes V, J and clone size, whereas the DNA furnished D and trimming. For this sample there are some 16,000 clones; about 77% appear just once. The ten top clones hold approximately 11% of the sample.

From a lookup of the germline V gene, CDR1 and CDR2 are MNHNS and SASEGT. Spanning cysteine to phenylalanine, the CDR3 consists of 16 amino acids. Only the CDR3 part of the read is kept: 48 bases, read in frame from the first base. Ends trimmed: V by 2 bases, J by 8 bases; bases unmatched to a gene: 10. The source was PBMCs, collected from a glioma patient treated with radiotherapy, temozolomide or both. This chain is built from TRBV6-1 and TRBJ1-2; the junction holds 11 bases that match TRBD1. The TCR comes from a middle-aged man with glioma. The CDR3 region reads CASSELLGQGARGYTF. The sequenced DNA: TGTGCCAGCAGTGAACTTCTTGGACAGGGGGCGCGGGGCTACACCTTC.